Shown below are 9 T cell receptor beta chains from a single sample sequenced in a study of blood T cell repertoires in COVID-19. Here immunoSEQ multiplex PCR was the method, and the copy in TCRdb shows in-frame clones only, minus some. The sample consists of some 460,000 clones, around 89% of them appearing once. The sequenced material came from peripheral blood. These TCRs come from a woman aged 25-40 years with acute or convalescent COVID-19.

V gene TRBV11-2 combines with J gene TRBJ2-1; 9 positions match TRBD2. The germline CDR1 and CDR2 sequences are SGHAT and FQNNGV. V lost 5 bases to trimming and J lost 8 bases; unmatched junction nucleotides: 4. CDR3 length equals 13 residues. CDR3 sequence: CASSTTSGHEQFF. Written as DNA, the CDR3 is TGTGCCAGCAGCACGACTAGCGGCCATGAGCAGTTCTTC.

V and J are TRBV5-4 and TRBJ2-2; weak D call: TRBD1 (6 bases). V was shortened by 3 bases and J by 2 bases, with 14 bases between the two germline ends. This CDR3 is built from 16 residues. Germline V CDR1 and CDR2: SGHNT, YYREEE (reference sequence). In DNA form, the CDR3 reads TGTGCCAGCAGCTCGCACAGGGCTTTCAACACCGGGGAGCTGTTTTTT. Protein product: CASSSHRAFNTGELFF.

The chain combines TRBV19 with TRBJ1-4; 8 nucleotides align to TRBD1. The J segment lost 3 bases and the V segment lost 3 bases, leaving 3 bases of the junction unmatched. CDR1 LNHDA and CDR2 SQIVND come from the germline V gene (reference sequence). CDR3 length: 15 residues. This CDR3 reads CASSIRDRPNEKLFF. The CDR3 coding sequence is TGTGCCAGTAGTATTAGGGACAGGCCTAATGAAAAACTGTTTTTT.

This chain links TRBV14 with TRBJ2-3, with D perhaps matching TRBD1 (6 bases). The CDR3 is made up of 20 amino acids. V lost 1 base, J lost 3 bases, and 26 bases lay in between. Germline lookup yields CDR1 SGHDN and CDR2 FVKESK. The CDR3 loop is CASSQGPRGTHQQGTDTQYF. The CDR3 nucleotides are TGTGCCAGCAGCCAAGGTCCCCGAGGGACACACCAGCAAGGAACAGATACGCAGTATTTT.

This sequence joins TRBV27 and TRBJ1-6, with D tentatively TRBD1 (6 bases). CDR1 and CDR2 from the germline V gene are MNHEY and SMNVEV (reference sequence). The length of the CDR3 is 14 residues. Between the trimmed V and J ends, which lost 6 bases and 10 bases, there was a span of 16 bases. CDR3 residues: CASRTIRGGSPLHF. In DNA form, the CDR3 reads TGTGCCAGCAGGACTATCAGGGGAGGGTCACCCCTCCACTTT.

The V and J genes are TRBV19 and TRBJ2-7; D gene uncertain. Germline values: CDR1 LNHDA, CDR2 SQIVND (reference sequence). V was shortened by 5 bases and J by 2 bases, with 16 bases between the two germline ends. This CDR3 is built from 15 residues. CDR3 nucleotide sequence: TGTGCCAGTAGTGAAGCCCTTAGTCCAACCTACGAGCAGTACTTC. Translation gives CASSEALSPTYEQYF.

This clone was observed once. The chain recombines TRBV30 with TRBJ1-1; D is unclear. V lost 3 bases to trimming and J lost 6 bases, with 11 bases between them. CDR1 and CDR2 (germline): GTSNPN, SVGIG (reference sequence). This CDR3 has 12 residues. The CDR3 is CAWSLGLSEAFF. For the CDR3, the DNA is TGTGCCTGGAGCCTTGGCCTTTCTGAAGCTTTCTTT. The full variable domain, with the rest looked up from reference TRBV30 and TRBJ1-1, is SQTIHQWPATLVQPVGSPLSLECTVEGTSNPNLYWYRQAAGRGLQLLFYSVGIGQISSEVPQNLSASRPQDRQFILSSKKLLLSDSGFYLCAWSLGLSEAFFGQGTRLTVV.

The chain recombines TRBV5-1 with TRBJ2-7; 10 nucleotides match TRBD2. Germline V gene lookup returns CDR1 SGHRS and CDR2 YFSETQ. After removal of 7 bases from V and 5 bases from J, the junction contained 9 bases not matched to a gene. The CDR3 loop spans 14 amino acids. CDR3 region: CASEISGGGHEQYF. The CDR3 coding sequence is TGCGCCAGCGAGATAAGCGGGGGGGGCCACGAGCAGTACTTC. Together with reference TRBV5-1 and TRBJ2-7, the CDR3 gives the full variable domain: KAGVTQTPRYLIKTRGQQVTLSCSPISGHRSVSWYQQTPGQGLQFLFEYFSETQRNKGNFPGRFSGRQFSNSRSEMNVSTLELGDSALYLCASEISGGGHEQYFGPGTRLTVT.

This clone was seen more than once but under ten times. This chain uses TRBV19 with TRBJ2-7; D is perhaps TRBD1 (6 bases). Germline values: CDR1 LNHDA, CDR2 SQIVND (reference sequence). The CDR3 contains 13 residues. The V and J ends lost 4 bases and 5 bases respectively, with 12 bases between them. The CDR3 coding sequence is TGTGCCAGTAGTACGAACAGGGCTAACGAGCAGTACTTC. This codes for CASSTNRANEQYF.